The source of this TCR beta chain is a study of T cells after yellow fever vaccination. Study summary: Low-cell-number fractions underwent preparation using SMART-Seq v4 Ultra Low Input.

Deletions cut 2 bases from V and 5 bases from J, with 22 bases between. CDR1 SGHRS and CDR2 YFSETQ come from the germline V gene. This CDR3 has 18 residues. TCRdb reprocessed the 5' RACE reads with MiXCR, giving one entry per CDR3 protein. This table has around 72,000 distinct CDR3 sequences, about 7.2% appearing once. This chain links TRBV5-1 with TRBJ2-2, with D maybe TRBD2 (5 bases). The source is a man between 18 and 29 years old who received the YFV17D yellow fever vaccine. Here the sequenced sample was CD8+ T cells sorted from PBMCs, taken around 10 days after the first yellow fever vaccination. CDR3 amino acids: CASSFGPSSSPLTGELFF. Written as DNA, the CDR3 is TGCGCCAGCAGCTTTGGGCCCTCTAGCTCCCCGCTTACCGGGGAGCTGTTTTTT.